This TCR beta chain was identified in a study of identifying expanded T cells in peripheral blood. The data were produced by immunoSEQ multiplex PCR, yet TCRdb's version contains in-frame clones alone and is incomplete. Of some 99,000 clones in the sample, approximately 90% are singletons; the top ten hold 7.5% to 9.5%. Healthy donors had no documented immune events, such as infections, while sampled. The V end was cut by 5 bases, the J end by 6 bases, with 21 bases between. From germline, CDR1 is SGHTA and CDR2 FQGNSA. This CDR3 spans 16 amino acids. The chain combines TRBV7-2 with TRBJ2-3; D is possibly TRBD2 (5 bases). Specimen: blood. The TCR comes from a person aged 18 to 70 in good health. The CDR3 nucleotides read TGTGCCAGCAGCCCCCGGCGGCTCGAGAGGGCCGATACGCAGTATTTT. It is translated as CASSPRRLERADTQYF.